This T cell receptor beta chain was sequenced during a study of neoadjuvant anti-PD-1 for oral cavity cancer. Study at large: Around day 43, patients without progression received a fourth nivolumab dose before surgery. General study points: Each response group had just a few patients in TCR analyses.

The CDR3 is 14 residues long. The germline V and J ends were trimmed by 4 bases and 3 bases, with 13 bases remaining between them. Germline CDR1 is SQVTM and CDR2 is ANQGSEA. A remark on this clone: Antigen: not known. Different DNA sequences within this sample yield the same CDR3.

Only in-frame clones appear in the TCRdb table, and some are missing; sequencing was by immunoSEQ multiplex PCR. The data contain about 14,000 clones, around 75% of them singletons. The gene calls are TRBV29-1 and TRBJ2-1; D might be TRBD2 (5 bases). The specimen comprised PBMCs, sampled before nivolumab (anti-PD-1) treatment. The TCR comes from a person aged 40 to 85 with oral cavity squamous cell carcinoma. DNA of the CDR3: TGCAGCGTTGGAAGGCTAGCTAGCTACAATGAGCAGTTCTTC. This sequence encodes CSVGRLASYNEQFF.